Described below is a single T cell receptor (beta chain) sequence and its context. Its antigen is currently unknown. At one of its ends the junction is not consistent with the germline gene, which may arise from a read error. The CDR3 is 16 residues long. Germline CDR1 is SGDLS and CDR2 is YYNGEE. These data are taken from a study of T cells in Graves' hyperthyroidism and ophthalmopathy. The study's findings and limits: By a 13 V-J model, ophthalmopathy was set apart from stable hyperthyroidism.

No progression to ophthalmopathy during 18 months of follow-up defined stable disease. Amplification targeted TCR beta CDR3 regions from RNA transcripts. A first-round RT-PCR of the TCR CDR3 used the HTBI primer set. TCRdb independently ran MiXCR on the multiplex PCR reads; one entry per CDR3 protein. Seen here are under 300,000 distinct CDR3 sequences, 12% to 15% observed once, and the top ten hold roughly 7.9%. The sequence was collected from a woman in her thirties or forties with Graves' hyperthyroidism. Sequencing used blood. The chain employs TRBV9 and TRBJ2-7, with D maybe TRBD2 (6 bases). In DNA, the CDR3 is TGTGCCTGCAGCCTCAGGAGGGCCGATAACTCCTACGAGCAGTACTTC. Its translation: CACSLRRADNSYEQYF.